A selection of T cell receptor beta chains follows, all from one sample in a study of shared clonotypes between healthy human individuals. Assay: immunoSEQ multiplex PCR; the TCRdb copy retains only in-frame clones and omits some. The sample consists of about 2.3 million clones, 85% to 95% of them appearing once. Specimen: naive CD4+ T cells from PBMCs. Receptors were obtained from a man younger than 30 in good health. Some clones in this sample may be carry-over from other donors' samples. Both conserved end residues are part of each CDR3. A D gene is named only where the DNA matches it firmly.

>TRBJ1-5|.|TRBV6-1
CASSEATTVGSNQPQHF
TGTGCCAGCAGTGAAGCGACGACAGTTGGTAGCAATCAGCCCCAGCATTTT
>TRBJ1-1|.|TRBV11-2
CASSLQGTEAFF
TGTGCCAGCAGCTTACAGGGTACTGAAGCTTTCTTT
>TRBJ2-7|TRBD1|TRBV10-3
CAISGDRGSYEQYF
TGTGCCATCAGTGGGGACAGGGGCTCCTACGAGCAGTACTTC
>TRBJ1-4|TRBD1|TRBV23-1
CASSQSGQGAEKLFF
TGCGCCAGCAGTCAATCGGGACAGGGGGCTGAAAAACTGTTTTTT
>TRBJ1-5|TRBD1|TRBV15
CATSRDRRGGDQPQHF
TGTGCCACCAGCAGGGACAGGCGGGGTGGCGATCAGCCCCAGCATTTT
>TRBJ2-1|TRBD2|TRBV7-9
CASSLGLAGGPLSNEQFF
TGTGCCAGCAGCCTCGGACTAGCGGGAGGGCCCTTGAGCAATGAGCAGTTCTTC
>TRBJ2-7|.|TRBV5-1
CASSLGDTFYEQYF
TGCGCCAGCAGTCTGGGGGACACTTTCTACGAGCAGTACTTC
>TRBJ2-7|.|TRBV5-1
CASSLDGSSYEQYF
TGCGCCAGCAGCTTGGATGGGAGCTCCTACGAGCAGTACTTC
>TRBJ2-2|TRBD1|TRBV27
CASSYRRDRGFGELFF
TGTGCCAGCAGTTACCGCCGGGACAGGGGTTTCGGGGAGCTGTTTTTT
>TRBJ2-5|TRBD2|TRBV30
CAWSSGTVETQYF
TGTGCCTGGAGCAGCGGGACGGTAGAGACCCAGTACTTC
>TRBJ1-4|.|TRBV7-2
CASSLVRAPNEKLFF
TGTGCCAGCAGCTTAGTCAGGGCCCCCAATGAAAAACTGTTTTTT